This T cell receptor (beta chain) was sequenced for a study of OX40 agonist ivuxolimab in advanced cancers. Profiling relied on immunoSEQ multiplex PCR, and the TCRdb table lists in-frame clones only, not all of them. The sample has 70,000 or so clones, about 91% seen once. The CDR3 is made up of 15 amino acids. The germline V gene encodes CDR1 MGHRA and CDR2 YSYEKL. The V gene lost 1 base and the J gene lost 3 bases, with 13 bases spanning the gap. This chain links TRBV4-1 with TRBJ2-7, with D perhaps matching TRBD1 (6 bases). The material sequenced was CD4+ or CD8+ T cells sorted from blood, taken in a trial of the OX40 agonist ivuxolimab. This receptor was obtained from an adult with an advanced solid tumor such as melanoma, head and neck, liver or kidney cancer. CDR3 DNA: TGCGCCAGCAGCCAAGTTCAGGGGCAGCTCTACGAGCAGTACTTC. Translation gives CASSQVQGQLYEQYF.